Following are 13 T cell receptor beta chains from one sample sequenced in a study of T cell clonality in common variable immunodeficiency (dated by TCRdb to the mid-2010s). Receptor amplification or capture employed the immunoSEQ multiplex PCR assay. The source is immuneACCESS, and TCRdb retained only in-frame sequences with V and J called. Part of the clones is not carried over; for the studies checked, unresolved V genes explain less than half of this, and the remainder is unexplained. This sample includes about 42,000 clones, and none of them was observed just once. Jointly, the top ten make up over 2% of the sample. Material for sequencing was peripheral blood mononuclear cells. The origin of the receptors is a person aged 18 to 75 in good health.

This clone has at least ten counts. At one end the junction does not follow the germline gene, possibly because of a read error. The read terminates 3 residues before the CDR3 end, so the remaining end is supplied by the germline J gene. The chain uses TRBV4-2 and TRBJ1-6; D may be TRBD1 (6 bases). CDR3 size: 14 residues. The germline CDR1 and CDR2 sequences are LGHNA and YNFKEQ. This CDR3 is CASSPTGSNSPLHF. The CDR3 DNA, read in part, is TGCGCCAGCAGCCCCACAGGGTCTAATTCACCC.

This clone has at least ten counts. The CDR3 bases that were read are TGTGCCAGCTCGGAGACTAGCGGGGGAGTGACAGATACG. Translating gives CASSETSGGVTDT. The complete CDR3 reads CASSETSGGVTDTQYF. The chain couples TRBV18 to TRBJ2-3, with 12 bases matching TRBD2. Sequencing ends 3 residues short of the CDR3 end; the germline J gene provides the rest. Unmatched junction bases numbered 7, after V lost 6 bases and J lost 3 bases. The CDR3 spans 16 residues. Germline V lookup: CDR1 KGHSH, CDR2 LQKENI.

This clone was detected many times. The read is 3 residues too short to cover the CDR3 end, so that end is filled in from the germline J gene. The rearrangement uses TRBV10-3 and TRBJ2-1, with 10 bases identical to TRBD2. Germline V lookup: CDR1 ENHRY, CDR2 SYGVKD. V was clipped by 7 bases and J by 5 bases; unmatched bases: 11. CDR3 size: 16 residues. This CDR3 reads CAITKLAGTANNEQFF. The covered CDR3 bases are TGTGCCATCACCAAACTAGCGGGGACCGCCAACAATGAG.

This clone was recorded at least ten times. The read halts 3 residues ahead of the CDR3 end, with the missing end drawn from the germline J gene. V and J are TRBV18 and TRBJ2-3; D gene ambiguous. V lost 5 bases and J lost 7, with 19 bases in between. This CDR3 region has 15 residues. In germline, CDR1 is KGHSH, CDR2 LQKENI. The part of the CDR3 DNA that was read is TGTGCCAGCTCAACTCAGACCGGGTCCGCGAATACG. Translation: CASSTQTGSANT. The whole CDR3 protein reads CASSTQTGSANTQYF.

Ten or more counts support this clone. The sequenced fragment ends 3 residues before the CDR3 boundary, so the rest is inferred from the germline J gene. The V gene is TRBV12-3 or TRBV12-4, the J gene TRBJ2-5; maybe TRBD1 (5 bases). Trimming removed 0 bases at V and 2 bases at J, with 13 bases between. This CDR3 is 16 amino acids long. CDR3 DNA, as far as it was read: TGTGCCAGCAGTTTAGCGCGAAGGGGATTTCAAGAGACC. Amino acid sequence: CASSLARRGFQET. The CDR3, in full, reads CASSLARRGFQETQYF.

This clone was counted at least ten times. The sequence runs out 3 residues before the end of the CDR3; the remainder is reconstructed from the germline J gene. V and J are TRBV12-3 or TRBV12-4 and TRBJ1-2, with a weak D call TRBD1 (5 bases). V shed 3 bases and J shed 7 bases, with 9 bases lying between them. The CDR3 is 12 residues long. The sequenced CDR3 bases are TGTGCCAGCAGTTTGGCAGGGTTTGGC. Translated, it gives CASSLAGFG. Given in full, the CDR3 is CASSLAGFGYTF.

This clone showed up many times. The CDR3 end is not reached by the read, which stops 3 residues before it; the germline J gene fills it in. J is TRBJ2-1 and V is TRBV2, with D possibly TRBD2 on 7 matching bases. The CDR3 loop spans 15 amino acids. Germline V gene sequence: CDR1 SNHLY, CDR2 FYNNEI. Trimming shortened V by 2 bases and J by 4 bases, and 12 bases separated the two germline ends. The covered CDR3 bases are TGTGCCAGCAGTGAATCGGGGGGCGCGTACAATGAG. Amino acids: CASSESGGAYNE. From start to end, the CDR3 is CASSESGGAYNEQFF.

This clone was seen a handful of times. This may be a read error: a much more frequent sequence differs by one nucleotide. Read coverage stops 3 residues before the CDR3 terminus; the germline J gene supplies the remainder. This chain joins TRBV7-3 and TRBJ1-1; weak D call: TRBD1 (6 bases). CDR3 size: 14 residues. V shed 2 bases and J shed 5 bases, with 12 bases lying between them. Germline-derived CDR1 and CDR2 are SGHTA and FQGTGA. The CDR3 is CASSLALQGTEAFF. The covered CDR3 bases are TGTGCCAGCAGCTTAGCCCTCCAGGGGACTGAA.

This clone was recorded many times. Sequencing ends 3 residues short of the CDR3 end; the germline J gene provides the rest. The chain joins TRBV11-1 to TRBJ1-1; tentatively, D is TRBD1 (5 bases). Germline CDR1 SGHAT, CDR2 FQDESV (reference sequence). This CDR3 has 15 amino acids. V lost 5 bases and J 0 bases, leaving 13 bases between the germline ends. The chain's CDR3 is CASSPRTRMNTEAFF. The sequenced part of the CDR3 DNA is TGTGCCAGCAGCCCCAGGACAAGGATGAACACTGAA.

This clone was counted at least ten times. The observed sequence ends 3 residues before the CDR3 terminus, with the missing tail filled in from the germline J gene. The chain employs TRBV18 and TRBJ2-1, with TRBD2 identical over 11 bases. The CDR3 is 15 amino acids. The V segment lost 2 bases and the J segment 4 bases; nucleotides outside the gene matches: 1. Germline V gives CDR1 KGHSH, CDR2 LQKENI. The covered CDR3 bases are TGTGCCAGCTCACCAGGGACTAGCGGTTACAATGAG. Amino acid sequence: CASSPGTSGYNE. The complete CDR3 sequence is CASSPGTSGYNEQFF.

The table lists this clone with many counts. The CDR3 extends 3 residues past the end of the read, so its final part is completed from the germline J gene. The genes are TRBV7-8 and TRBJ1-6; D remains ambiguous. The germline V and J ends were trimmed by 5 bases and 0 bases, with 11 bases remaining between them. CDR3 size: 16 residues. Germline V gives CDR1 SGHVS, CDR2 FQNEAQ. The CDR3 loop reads CASSEERVSYNSPLHF. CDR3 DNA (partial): TGTGCCAGCAGCGAAGAGAGGGTCTCCTATAATTCACCC.

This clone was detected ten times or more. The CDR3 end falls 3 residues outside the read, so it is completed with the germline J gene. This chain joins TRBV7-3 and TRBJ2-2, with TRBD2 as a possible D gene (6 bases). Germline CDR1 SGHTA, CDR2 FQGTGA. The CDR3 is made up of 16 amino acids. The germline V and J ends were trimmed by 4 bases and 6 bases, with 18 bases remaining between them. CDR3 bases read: TGTGCCAGCAGCTCGTCAGGGCTAGCGAGTCCCGGGGAG. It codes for CASSSSGLASPGE. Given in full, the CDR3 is CASSSSGLASPGELFF.

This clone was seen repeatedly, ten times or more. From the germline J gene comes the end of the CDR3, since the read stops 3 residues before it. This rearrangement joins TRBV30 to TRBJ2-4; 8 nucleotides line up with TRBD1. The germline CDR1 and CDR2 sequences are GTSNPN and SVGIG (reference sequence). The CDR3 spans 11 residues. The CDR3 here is CAWALGTGQYF. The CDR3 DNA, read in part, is TGTGCCTGGGCTCTAGGGACAGGT.